These T cell receptor beta chains were read from a single sample in a study of cytomegalovirus exposure and HLA in healthy donors. Data came from immunoSEQ multiplex PCR; TCRdb stores just in-frame clones and leaves some out. The sample includes 120,000 to 150,000 clones, around four fifths of them seen just once. The sequenced sample consisted of PBMCs. The source of these receptors is a male donor in good health and CMV-seronegative. Both conserved end residues are part of each CDR3. Each record gives: V gene, J gene, clone size, D gene, CDR3 protein, CDR3 DNA. The D gene is left open where the match is weak. Size values are once, few and many counts, or a class for expanded clones, and some rows have none.

TRBV7-9	TRBJ1-2	-	-	CASSFPGMMDGYTF	TGTGCCAGCAGCTTCCCAGGGATGATGGATGGCTACACCTTC
TRBV7-9	TRBJ2-5	few	-	CASSNDGSFGTQYF	TGTGCCAGCAGCAACGATGGGAGCTTTGGGACCCAGTACTTC
TRBV18	TRBJ2-3	few	TRBD1	CASSPGQDPYTDTQYF	TGTGCCAGCTCACCCGGACAGGATCCTTACACAGATACGCAGTATTTT
TRBV6-5	TRBJ2-1	once	-	CASRTRTEQFF	TGTGCCAGCAGGACTCGGACAGAGCAGTTCTTC
TRBV18	TRBJ1-2	-	TRBD1	CASSPNRDRVAYGYTF	TGTGCCAGCTCACCAAACCGGGACAGGGTGGCCTATGGCTACACCTTC
TRBV7-2	TRBJ2-1	-	-	CASSSRQGSSYNEQFF	TGTGCCAGCAGCTCGCGACAAGGGAGCTCCTACAATGAGCAGTTCTTC
TRBV18	TRBJ2-3	-	TRBD2	CASSPATSQTNTQYF	TGTGCCAGCTCACCTGCGACTAGCCAGACAAATACGCAGTATTTT
TRBV7-7	TRBJ2-1	-	-	CASSLNLAAYNEQFF	TGTGCTAGCAGCTTAAATTTAGCGGCTTACAATGAGCAGTTCTTC
TRBV5-6	TRBJ2-1	-	TRBD1	CASSLSSVAGGLDEQFF	TGTGCCAGCAGCTTAAGCAGTGTTGCAGGGGGCCTCGATGAGCAGTTCTTC
TRBV2	TRBJ2-3	-	TRBD1	CASSRDRGGPDTQYF	TGTGCCAGCAGCCGGGACAGGGGAGGACCGGATACGCAGTATTTT
TRBV27	TRBJ1-2	once	-	CASSYDSFYGYTF	TGTGCCAGCAGCTATGACAGCTTCTATGGCTACACCTTC
TRBV7-2	TRBJ2-1	-	-	CASSPIVGPYNEQFF	TGTGCCAGCAGCCCAATTGTGGGGCCCTACAATGAGCAGTTCTTC
TRBV11-3	TRBJ2-3	-	-	CASSLGPRESDTQYF	TGTGCCAGCAGCTTAGGACCAAGGGAGTCGGATACGCAGTATTTT
TRBV5-1	TRBJ2-5	-	TRBD1	CASSPRTGGIQETQYF	TGCGCCAGCAGCCCACGGACAGGGGGCATCCAAGAGACCCAGTACTTC
TRBV5-1	TRBJ2-7	-	TRBD2	CASSLAPASGSMHEQYF	TGCGCCAGCAGCTTGGCCCCAGCTAGCGGGAGCATGCACGAGCAGTACTTC
TRBV7-8	TRBJ2-1	-	-	CASSSTILVSEQFF	TGTGCCAGCAGCTCGACTATTCTGGTGAGTGAGCAGTTCTTC
TRBV9	TRBJ1-6	-	-	CASSVSSFDRFNSPLHF	TGTGCCAGCAGCGTTTCCTCCTTCGACAGGTTTAATTCACCCCTCCACTTT
TRBV4-1	TRBJ1-2	-	-	CASSEGSGYTF	TGCGCCAGCAGCGAAGGGAGCGGCTACACCTTC
TRBV12-5	TRBJ2-5	-	-	CASGLTLKEGRSQETQYF	TGTGCTAGTGGTTTGACCCTAAAGGAGGGCAGATCCCAAGAGACCCAGTACTTC
TRBV20-1	TRBJ1-1	few	-	CSARVQREAFF	TGCAGTGCTAGAGTCCAGCGTGAAGCTTTCTTT
TRBV25-1	TRBJ2-7	-	-	CASAGAQAYEQYF	TGTGCCTCAGCTGGAGCGCAAGCCTACGAGCAGTACTTC
TRBV7-9	TRBJ2-3	once	-	CASSPMTSTDTQYF	TGTGCCAGCAGCCCCATGACAAGCACAGATACGCAGTATTTT
TRBV6-5	TRBJ1-3	once	-	CASSYTTGTTIYF	TGTGCCAGCAGTTACACAACCGGGACAACCATATATTTT
TRBV7-9	TRBJ1-1	-	-	CASSPGGVGTEAFF	TGTGCCAGCAGCCCCGGGGGGGTAGGCACTGAAGCTTTCTTT
TRBV4-1	TRBJ1-2	-	-	CASSQANRDADYGYTF	TGTGCCAGCAGCCAAGCAAATCGGGATGCGGACTATGGCTACACCTTC
TRBV11-3	TRBJ2-1	-	-	CASSLDVNEQFF	TGTGCCAGCAGCTTAGATGTAAATGAGCAGTTCTTC
TRBV5-3	TRBJ2-4	-	-	CARSSKRLAKNIQYF	TGTGCCAGAAGCTCGAAAAGACTAGCCAAAAACATTCAGTACTTC
TRBV9	TRBJ1-1	-	TRBD1	CASSGTGMNTEAFF	TGTGCCAGCAGCGGGACAGGGATGAACACTGAAGCTTTCTTT
TRBV5-1	TRBJ1-2	-	-	CASSFTTGQGGYTF	TGCGCCAGCAGCTTTACTACAGGGCAGGGTGGCTACACCTTC
TRBV2	TRBJ2-1	-	-	CASSGEDNEQFF	TGTGCCAGCAGCGGGGAGGACAATGAGCAGTTCTTC
TRBV27	TRBJ2-4	-	-	CASSYYGLAKNIQYF	TGTGCCAGCAGTTATTACGGTTTAGCCAAAAACATTCAGTACTTC
TRBV28	TRBJ1-4	-	-	CASSSQTGMNEKLFF	TGTGCCAGCAGTTCCCAGACAGGAATGAATGAAAAACTGTTTTTT
TRBV7-6	TRBJ1-4	-	TRBD1	CASSLTGGPIEKLFF	TGTGCCAGCAGCTTAACAGGGGGCCCCATTGAAAAACTGTTTTTT
TRBV5-4	TRBJ2-5	-	-	CASSSGGGQETQYF	TGTGCCAGCAGCTCCGGTGGGGGGCAAGAGACCCAGTACTTC
TRBV28	TRBJ1-5	-	-	CASSLGWFGNQPQHF	TGTGCCAGCAGTTTAGGCTGGTTCGGCAATCAGCCCCAGCATTTT
TRBV7-9	TRBJ1-6	-	-	CASSQDRINSPLHF	TGTGCCAGCAGCCAAGACAGGATCAATTCACCCCTCCACTTT
TRBV7-9	TRBJ2-7	-	TRBD2	CASSLALAGAHEQYF	TGTGCCAGCAGCTTAGCCCTAGCGGGAGCTCACGAGCAGTACTTC
TRBV2	TRBJ1-2	-	-	CASSDQQNFYGYTF	TGTGCCAGCAGTGATCAACAGAACTTCTATGGCTACACCTTC
TRBV7-9	TRBJ1-1	-	-	CASSLPTGNTEAFF	TGTGCCAGCAGCCTACCGACAGGGAACACTGAAGCTTTCTTT
TRBV7-9	TRBJ1-1	-	-	CASSAGNTEAFF	TGTGCCAGCAGCGCGGGGAACACTGAAGCTTTCTTT
TRBV10-3	TRBJ2-1	-	-	CAISEDNLAALFF	TGTGCCATCAGTGAGGATAACCTGGCCGCCCTGTTCTTC
TRBV11-3	TRBJ2-5	few	-	CASSLTGEGNQETQYF	TGTGCCAGCAGCTTGACAGGGGAGGGGAATCAAGAGACCCAGTACTTC
TRBV7-9	TRBJ2-2	few	-	CASPSGNAGELFF	TGTGCCAGTCCTTCAGGGAATGCCGGGGAGCTGTTTTTT
TRBV21-1	TRBJ2-2	-	-	CASRKGGSTGKAITNTGELFF	TGTGCCAGCAGAAAAGGGGGATCGACAGGGAAGGCAATTACGAACACCGGGGAGCTGTTTTTT
TRBV29-1	TRBJ2-1	-	-	CSVSDRNNEQFF	TGCAGCGTATCCGACAGAAACAATGAGCAGTTCTTC
TRBV10-2	TRBJ2-7	-	TRBD1	CASRLTGNYEQYF	TGCGCCAGCAGACTGACAGGGAACTACGAGCAGTACTTC
TRBV29-1	TRBJ2-1	-	-	CSVEDLSGDNEQFF	TGCAGCGTTGAAGATCTTTCGGGGGACAATGAGCAGTTCTTC
TRBV7-2	TRBJ1-4	-	-	CASSLSTGVEKLFF	TGTGCCAGCAGCTTGTCTACCGGGGTAGAAAAACTGTTTTTT